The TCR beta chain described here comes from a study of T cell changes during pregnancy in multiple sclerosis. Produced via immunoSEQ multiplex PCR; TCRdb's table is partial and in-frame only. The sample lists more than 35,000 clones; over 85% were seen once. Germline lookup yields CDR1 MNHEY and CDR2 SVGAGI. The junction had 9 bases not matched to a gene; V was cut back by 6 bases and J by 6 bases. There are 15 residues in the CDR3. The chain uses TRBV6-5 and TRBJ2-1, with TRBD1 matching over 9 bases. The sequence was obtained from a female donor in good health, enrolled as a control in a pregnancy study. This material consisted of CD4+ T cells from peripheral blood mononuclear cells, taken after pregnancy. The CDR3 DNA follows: TGTGCCAGCAGACCCAGGGACAGGGTGGGCAATGAGCAGTTCTTC. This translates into CASRPRDRVGNEQFF.